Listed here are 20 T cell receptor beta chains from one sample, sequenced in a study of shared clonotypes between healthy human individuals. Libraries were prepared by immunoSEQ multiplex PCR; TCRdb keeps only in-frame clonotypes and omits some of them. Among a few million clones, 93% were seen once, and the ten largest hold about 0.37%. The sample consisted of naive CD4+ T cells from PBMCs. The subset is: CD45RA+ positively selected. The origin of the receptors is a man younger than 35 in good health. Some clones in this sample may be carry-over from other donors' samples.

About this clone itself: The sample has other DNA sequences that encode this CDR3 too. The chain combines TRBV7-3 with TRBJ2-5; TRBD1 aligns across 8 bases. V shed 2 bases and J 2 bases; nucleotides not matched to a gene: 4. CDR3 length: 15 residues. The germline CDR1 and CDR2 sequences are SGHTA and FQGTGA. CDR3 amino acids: CASSLGGQGQETQYF. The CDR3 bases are TGTGCCAGCAGCTTAGGTGGACAGGGTCAAGAGACCCAGTACTTC.

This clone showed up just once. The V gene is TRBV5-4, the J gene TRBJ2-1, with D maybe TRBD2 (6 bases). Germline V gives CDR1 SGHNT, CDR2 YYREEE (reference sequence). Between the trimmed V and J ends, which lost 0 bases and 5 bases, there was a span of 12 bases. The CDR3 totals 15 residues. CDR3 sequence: CASSLASGPNNEQFF. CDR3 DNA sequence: TGTGCCAGCAGCTTGGCCAGCGGGCCGAACAATGAGCAGTTCTTC.

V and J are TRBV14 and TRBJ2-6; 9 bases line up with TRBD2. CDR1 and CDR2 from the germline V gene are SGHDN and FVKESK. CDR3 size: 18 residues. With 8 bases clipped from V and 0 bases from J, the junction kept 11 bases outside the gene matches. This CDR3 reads CASEGVAGGHSGANVLTF. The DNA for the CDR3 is TGTGCCAGCGAAGGCGTGGCGGGAGGGCACTCTGGGGCCAACGTCCTGACTTTC.

The CDR3 reads CASSYEAPNYGYTF. In nucleotides, the CDR3 is TGTGCCAGCAGTTATGAAGCTCCTAACTATGGCTACACCTTC. The genes are TRBV28 and TRBJ1-2; no clear D gene. Germline lookup yields CDR1 MDHEN and CDR2 SYDVKM. V lost 4 bases, J lost 0 bases, and 9 bases lay in between. This CDR3 has 14 residues.

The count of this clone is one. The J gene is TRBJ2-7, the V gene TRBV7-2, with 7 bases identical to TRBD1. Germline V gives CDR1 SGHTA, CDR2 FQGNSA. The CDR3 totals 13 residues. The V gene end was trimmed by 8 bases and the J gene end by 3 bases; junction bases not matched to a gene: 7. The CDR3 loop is CASGEPGGYEQYF. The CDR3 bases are TGTGCCAGCGGGGAGCCAGGGGGCTACGAGCAGTACTTC.

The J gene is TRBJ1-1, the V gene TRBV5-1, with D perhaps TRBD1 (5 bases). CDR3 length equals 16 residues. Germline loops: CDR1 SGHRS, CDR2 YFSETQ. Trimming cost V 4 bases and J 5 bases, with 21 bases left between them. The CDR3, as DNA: TGCGCCAGCAGCCCCCTCTGGGCAGGGCGGAATACTGAAGCTTTCTTT. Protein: CASSPLWAGRNTEAFF.

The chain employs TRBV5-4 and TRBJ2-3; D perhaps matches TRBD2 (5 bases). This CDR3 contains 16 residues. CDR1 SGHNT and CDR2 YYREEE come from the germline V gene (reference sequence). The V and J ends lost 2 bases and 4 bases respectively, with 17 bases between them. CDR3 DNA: TGTGCCAGCAGCTTTCAGATAAGTGGGAGCGCAGATACGCAGTATTTT. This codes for CASSFQISGSADTQYF. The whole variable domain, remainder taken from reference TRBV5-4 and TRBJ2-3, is ETGVTQSPTHLIKTRGQQVTLRCSSQSGHNTVSWYQQALGQGPQFIFQYYREEENGRGNFPPRFSGLQFPNYSSELNVNALELDDSALYLCASSFQISGSADTQYFGPGTRLTVL.

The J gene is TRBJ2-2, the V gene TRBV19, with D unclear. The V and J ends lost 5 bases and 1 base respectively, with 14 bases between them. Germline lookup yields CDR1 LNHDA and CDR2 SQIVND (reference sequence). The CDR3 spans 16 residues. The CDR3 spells CASSYSAAGNTGELFF. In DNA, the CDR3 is TGTGCCAGTAGTTACAGCGCGGCCGGGAACACCGGGGAGCTGTTTTTT.

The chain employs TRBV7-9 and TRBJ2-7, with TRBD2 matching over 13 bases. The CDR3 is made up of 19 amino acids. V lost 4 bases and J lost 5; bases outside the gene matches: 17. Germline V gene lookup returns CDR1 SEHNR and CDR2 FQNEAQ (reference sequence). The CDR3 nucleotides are TGTGCCAGCAGCTCTCCCGGGACTAGCGGGATCAGGTTAGGGCACGAGCAGTACTTC. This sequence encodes CASSSPGTSGIRLGHEQYF.

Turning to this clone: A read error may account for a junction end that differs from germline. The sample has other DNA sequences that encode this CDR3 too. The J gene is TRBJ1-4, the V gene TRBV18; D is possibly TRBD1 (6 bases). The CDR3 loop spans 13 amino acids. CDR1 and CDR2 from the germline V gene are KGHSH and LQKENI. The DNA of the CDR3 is TGTGCCAGCTCCCCACGGACAGCCGAAAAACTGTTTTTT. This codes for CASSPRTAEKLFF.

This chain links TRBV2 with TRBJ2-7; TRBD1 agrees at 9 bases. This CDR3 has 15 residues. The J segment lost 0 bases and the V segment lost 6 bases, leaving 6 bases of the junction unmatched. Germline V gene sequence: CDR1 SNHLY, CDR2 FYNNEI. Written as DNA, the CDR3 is TGTGCCAGCAGGGTGGACAGGGGAAGCTCCTACGAGCAGTACTTC. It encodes CASRVDRGSSYEQYF.

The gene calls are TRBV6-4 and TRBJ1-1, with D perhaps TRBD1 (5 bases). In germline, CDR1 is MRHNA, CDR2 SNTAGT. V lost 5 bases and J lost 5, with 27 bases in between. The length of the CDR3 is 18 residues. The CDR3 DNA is TGTGCCAGCAGTCCAGGGCGGGAGGGCGAGAGAACACTGACTGAAGCTTTCTTT. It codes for CASSPGREGERTLTEAFF.

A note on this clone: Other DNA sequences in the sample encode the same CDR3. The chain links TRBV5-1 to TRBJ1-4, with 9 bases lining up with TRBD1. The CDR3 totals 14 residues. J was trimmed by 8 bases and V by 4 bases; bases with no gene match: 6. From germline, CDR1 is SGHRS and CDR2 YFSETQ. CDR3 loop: CASSRGQGEEKLFF. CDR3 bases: TGCGCCAGCAGCAGGGGACAGGGAGAGGAAAAACTGTTTTTT.

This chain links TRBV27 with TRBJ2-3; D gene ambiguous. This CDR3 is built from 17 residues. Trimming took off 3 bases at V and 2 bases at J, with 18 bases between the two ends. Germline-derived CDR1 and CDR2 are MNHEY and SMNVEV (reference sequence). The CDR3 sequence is CASSLGKRPAATDTQYF. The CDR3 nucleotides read TGTGCCAGCAGTTTGGGGAAAAGGCCGGCAGCCACAGATACGCAGTATTTT.

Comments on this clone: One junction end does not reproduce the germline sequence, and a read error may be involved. Written as DNA, the CDR3 is TGTGCCACCAGCAGACCGGGACTAGCAGTCTCCCACGAGCAGTACTTC. Translated: CATSRPGLAVSHEQYF. The rearrangement links TRBV15 to TRBJ2-7, with 9 bases that match TRBD2. CDR3 size: 16 residues. CDR1 and CDR2 from the germline V gene are LNHNV and YYDKDF (reference sequence).

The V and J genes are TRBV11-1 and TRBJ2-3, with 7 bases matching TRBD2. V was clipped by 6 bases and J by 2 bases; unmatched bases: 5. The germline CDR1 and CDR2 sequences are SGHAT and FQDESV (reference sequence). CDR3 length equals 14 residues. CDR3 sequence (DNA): TGTGCCAGCAGGGGCGGGGGTCACACAGATACGCAGTATTTT. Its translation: CASRGGGHTDTQYF.

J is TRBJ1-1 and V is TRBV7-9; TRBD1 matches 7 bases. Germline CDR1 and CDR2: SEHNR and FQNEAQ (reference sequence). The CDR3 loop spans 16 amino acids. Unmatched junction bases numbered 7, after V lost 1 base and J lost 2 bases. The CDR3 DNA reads TGTGCCAGCAGCTTAGGGCAGGGGGAGGGCAACACTGAAGCTTTCTTT. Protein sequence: CASSLGQGEGNTEAFF. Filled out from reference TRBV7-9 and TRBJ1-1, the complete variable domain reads DTGVSQNPRHKITKRGQNVTFRCDPISEHNRLYWYRQTLGQGPEFLTYFQNEAQLEKSRLLSDRFSAERPKGSFSTLEIQRTEQGDSAMYLCASSLGQGEGNTEAFFGQGTRLTVV.

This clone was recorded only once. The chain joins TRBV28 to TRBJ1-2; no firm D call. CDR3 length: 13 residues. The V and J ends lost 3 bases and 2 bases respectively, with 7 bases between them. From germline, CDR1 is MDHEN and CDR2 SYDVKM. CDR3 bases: TGTGCCAGCAGTTTTGACGAGAACTATGGCTACACCTTC. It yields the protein CASSFDENYGYTF.

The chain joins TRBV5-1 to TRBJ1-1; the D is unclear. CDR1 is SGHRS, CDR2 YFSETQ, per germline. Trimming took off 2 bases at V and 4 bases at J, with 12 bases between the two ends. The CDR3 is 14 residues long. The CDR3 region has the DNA TGCGCCAGCAGCTTTGCTCCCTGGAGCACTGAAGCTTTCTTT. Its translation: CASSFAPWSTEAFF.

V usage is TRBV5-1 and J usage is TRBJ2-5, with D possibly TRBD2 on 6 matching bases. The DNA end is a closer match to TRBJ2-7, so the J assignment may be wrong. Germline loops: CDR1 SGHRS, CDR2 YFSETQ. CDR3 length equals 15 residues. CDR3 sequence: CASSLNYGGPYEQYF. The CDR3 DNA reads TGCGCCAGCAGCTTGAATTACGGGGGTCCCTACGAGCAGTACTTC.